The 30 T cell receptor beta chains presented below share a single source sample, sequenced in a study of control samples from healthy donors and cancer patients. Produced via immunoSEQ multiplex PCR; TCRdb's table is partial and in-frame only. Of some 150,000 clones in the sample, 85% to 95% were seen once. Sequenced sample: blood. These receptors originate from a middle-aged man in good health.

This sequence joins TRBV5-6 and TRBJ1-2; D is undetermined. CDR3 length: 14 residues. CDR1 and CDR2 (germline): SGHDT, YYEEEE. Trimming took off 1 base at V and 5 bases at J, with 12 bases between the two ends. The CDR3 nucleotides read TGTGCCAGCAGCTTGTCGGGGTTAATATATGGCTACACCTTC. It encodes CASSLSGLIYGYTF.

The V and J genes are TRBV6-4 and TRBJ1-1; D gene uncertain. Germline CDR1 MRHNA, CDR2 SNTAGT. Between the trimmed V and J ends, which lost 0 bases and 8 bases, there was a span of 10 bases. This CDR3 comprises 13 residues. The CDR3 loop is CASSDSLDGEAFF. The CDR3 coding sequence is TGTGCCAGCAGTGACTCTTTGGACGGAGAAGCTTTCTTT.

The V and J genes are TRBV4-1 and TRBJ2-7, with unresolved D. The CDR3 is 14 residues long. The germline V gene has CDR1 MGHRA and CDR2 YSYEKL. With 1 base removed from V and 3 bases from J, the gap between germline ends came to 10 bases. The CDR3 reads CASSQGDRNYEQYF. Here the CDR3 DNA reads TGCGCCAGCAGCCAAGGAGACCGGAACTACGAGCAGTACTTC.

This sequence joins TRBV7-3 and TRBJ2-2, with D tentatively TRBD2 (5 bases). The CDR3 is 15 residues long. Looked up from germline, CDR1 is SGHTA and CDR2 is FQGTGA. Trimming stripped 2 bases from V and 6 bases from J, with 13 bases between. The DNA for the CDR3 is TGTGCCAGCAGCTTATACGATGGCGGGCCCGGGGAGCTGTTTTTT. As protein: CASSLYDGGPGELFF.

This clone has a single count. V usage is TRBV28 and J usage is TRBJ2-7; maybe TRBD1 (6 bases). This CDR3 contains 13 residues. Between the trimmed V and J ends, which lost 8 bases and 2 bases, there was a span of 13 bases. Germline loops: CDR1 MDHEN, CDR2 SYDVKM. As DNA, the CDR3 is TGTGCCAGCTATAGACAGGAAACCTACGAGCAGTACTTC. The encoded protein is CASYRQETYEQYF.

The chain joins TRBV5-1 to TRBJ1-2; TRBD1 matches at 7 bases. V lost 4 bases, J lost 6 bases, and 12 bases stayed unmatched. Germline V lookup: CDR1 SGHRS, CDR2 YFSETQ. The CDR3 runs 15 residues. Written as DNA, the CDR3 is TGCGCCAGCAGCCTAGTGAACAGGGGCCTTGATGGCTACACCTTC. This encodes CASSLVNRGLDGYTF. Drawing the rest from reference TRBV5-1 and TRBJ1-2, the complete variable domain is KAGVTQTPRYLIKTRGQQVTLSCSPISGHRSVSWYQQTPGQGLQFLFEYFSETQRNKGNFPGRFSGRQFSNSRSEMNVSTLELGDSALYLCASSLVNRGLDGYTFGSGTRLTVV.

The rearrangement links TRBV3-1 (or the pseudogene TRBV3-2) to TRBJ2-6; 8 nucleotides match TRBD1. Germline V gene data show CDR1 as LGHDT and CDR2 as YNNKEL (reference sequence). The CDR3 consists of 18 residues. Trimming removed 5 bases from V and 2 bases from J; junction bases left unmatched: 11. The CDR3 nucleotides are TGTGCCAGCAGCAACCGGGACAGGACATTTACTGGGGCCAACGTCCTGACTTTC. This codes for CASSNRDRTFTGANVLTF.

The chain employs TRBV4-1 and TRBJ1-1; D unclear. The germline V and J ends were trimmed by 4 bases and 2 bases, with 14 bases remaining between them. This CDR3 is built from 15 residues. Germline CDR1 and CDR2: MGHRA and YSYEKL. The CDR3 is CASSPFVEANTEAFF. The CDR3 DNA follows: TGCGCCAGCAGCCCGTTCGTTGAGGCTAACACTGAAGCTTTCTTT.

The chain carries TRBV5-6 and TRBJ1-5; D is uncertain. The V end was cut by 1 base, the J end by 0 bases, with 8 bases between. Germline-derived CDR1 and CDR2 are SGHDT and YYEEEE. This CDR3 region has 15 residues. The CDR3 protein is CASSLLVDSNQPQHF. CDR3 nucleotide sequence: TGTGCCAGCAGCTTGTTAGTCGATAGCAATCAGCCCCAGCATTTT.

This sequence joins TRBV19 and TRBJ2-7; 8 positions match TRBD1. The CDR3 totals 15 residues. The V segment lost 6 bases and the J segment 0 bases; nucleotides outside the gene matches: 7. CDR1 and CDR2 from the germline V gene are LNHDA and SQIVND (reference sequence). The CDR3 spells CASSLPGTGSYEQYF. CDR3 nucleotides: TGTGCCAGTAGCCTACCCGGGACAGGCTCCTACGAGCAGTACTTC. Full variable domain (missing parts from reference TRBV19 and TRBJ2-7): DGGITQSPKYLFRKEGQNVTLSCEQNLNHDAMYWYRQDPGQGLRLIYYSQIVNDFQKGDIAEGYSVSREKKESFPLTVTSAQKNPTAFYLCASSLPGTGSYEQYFGPGTRLTVT.

The chain is built from TRBV24-1 and TRBJ1-5; 7 nucleotides align to TRBD1. The length of the CDR3 is 16 residues. Per the germline V gene, CDR1 is KGHDR and CDR2 is SFDVKD. The V and J ends lost 2 bases and 7 bases, in that order; junction bases with no gene match: 10. CDR3 region: CATSDSREGARQPQHF. The CDR3 DNA sequence: TGTGCCACCAGTGATTCCCGGGAGGGGGCAAGGCAGCCCCAGCATTTT.

The chain combines TRBV19 with TRBJ2-1; 9 bases match TRBD2. This CDR3 has 16 amino acids. Germline trimming cut 3 bases from V and 8 bases from J; bases unmatched to any gene: 11. Per the germline V gene, CDR1 is LNHDA and CDR2 is SQIVND (reference sequence). The CDR3 protein is CASSIPASGVGDEQFF. Written as DNA, the CDR3 is TGTGCCAGTAGTATTCCGGCTAGCGGGGTAGGAGATGAGCAGTTCTTC.

As DNA, the CDR3 is TGCGCCAGCAGCCAAGACGGGGTAGGGGGTCAGCCCCAGCATTTT. Protein: CASSQDGVGGQPQHF. This chain joins TRBV4-1 and TRBJ1-5; possibly TRBD1 for D (6 bases). Germline CDR1 and CDR2: MGHRA and YSYEKL. The CDR3 totals 15 residues. Trimming left V 0 bases short and J 6 bases short, with 12 bases between.

The chain joins TRBV5-6 to TRBJ1-2, with 10 bases matching TRBD1. Losses at the gene ends were 3 bases for V and 3 bases for J; bases not matched to a gene: 8. This CDR3 contains 16 residues. The germline V gene encodes CDR1 SGHDT and CDR2 YYEEEE. This chain's CDR3 is CASSSADRGLHYGYTF. The CDR3 DNA sequence: TGTGCCAGCAGCTCCGCCGACAGGGGGCTTCACTATGGCTACACCTTC.

The V gene is TRBV9, the J gene TRBJ2-2; 11 bases fit TRBD2. The length of the CDR3 is 16 residues. Germline loops: CDR1 SGDLS, CDR2 YYNGEE. J was trimmed by 2 bases and V by 3 bases; bases with no gene match: 3. The CDR3 DNA follows: TGTGCCAGCAGCGAGACTAGCGGGGCCAACACCGGGGAGCTGTTTTTT. Its protein product is CASSETSGANTGELFF.

A word on this clone: Other DNA sequences in the sample encode the same CDR3. The chain joins TRBV10-1 to TRBJ2-3; D unresolved. Deletions cut 0 bases from V and 4 bases from J, with 8 bases between. Germline V gene lookup returns CDR1 WNHNN and CDR2 SYGVQD (reference sequence). CDR3 length equals 14 residues. The CDR3 coding sequence is TGCGCCAGCAGTGAGTCAGGCGACGCAGATACGCAGTATTTT. It yields the protein CASSESGDADTQYF.

V and J are TRBV5-1 and TRBJ1-1; D remains ambiguous. The CDR3 totals 14 residues. The germline V gene encodes CDR1 SGHRS and CDR2 YFSETQ. Deletions cut 0 bases from V and 0 bases from J, with 6 bases between. CDR3 amino acids: CASSLVSLNTEAFF. Written as DNA, the CDR3 is TGCGCCAGCAGCTTGGTGTCACTGAACACTGAAGCTTTCTTT.

The chain has TRBV27 and TRBJ1-5; D remains unclear. Germline CDR1 and CDR2: MNHEY and SMNVEV (reference sequence). This CDR3 comprises 12 residues. CDR3 nucleotides: TGTGGATACGAGGCGGGCAATCAGCCCCAGCATTTT. It encodes CGYEAGNQPQHF.

The chain has TRBV27 and TRBJ1-2; D remains ambiguous. CDR3 length: 13 residues. Trimming removed 7 bases at V and 4 bases at J, with 13 bases between. Germline V lookup: CDR1 MNHEY, CDR2 SMNVEV (reference sequence). The CDR3: CASMGRSSYGYTF. CDR3 DNA sequence: TGTGCCAGCATGGGCAGGTCATCCTATGGCTACACCTTC.

This sequence joins TRBV7-2 and TRBJ2-2; D is unresolved. This CDR3 region has 14 residues. CDR1 is SGHTA and CDR2 is FQGNSA in the germline V gene. The V gene lost 0 bases and the J gene lost 2 bases, with 4 bases spanning the gap. CDR3 amino acids: CASSLAINTGELFF. Here the CDR3 DNA reads TGTGCCAGCAGCTTAGCTATAAACACCGGGGAGCTGTTTTTT. The entire variable domain, with the rest obtained from reference TRBV7-2 and TRBJ2-2, is as follows: GAGVSQSPSNKVTEKGKDVELRCDPISGHTALYWYRQSLGQGLEFLIYFQGNSAPDKSGLPSDRFSAERTGGSVSTLTIQRTQQEDSAVYLCASSLAINTGELFFGEGSRLTVL.

The V call is TRBV5-6, the J call TRBJ2-2, with D possibly matching TRBD1 (5 bases). There are 14 residues in the CDR3. Trimming left V 0 bases short and J 4 bases short, with 7 bases between. Germline CDR1 SGHDT, CDR2 YYEEEE. This chain's CDR3 is CASSLGQTTGELFF. The CDR3 DNA reads as TGTGCCAGCAGCTTGGGACAGACCACCGGGGAGCTGTTTTTT.

This clone was counted a single time. The same CDR3 can be traced to other DNA sequences in this sample. The chain links TRBV9 to TRBJ1-2; D may be TRBD1 (5 bases). V was trimmed by 0 bases and J by 3 bases, leaving 9 bases between them. This CDR3 comprises 14 residues. Germline loops: CDR1 SGDLS, CDR2 YYNGEE. CDR3 in DNA: TGTGCCAGCAGCGTAGGTGGGGGGGACTATGGCTACACCTTC. Amino acids: CASSVGGGDYGYTF.

The chain joins TRBV5-4 to TRBJ2-1, with 11 bases matching TRBD1. V trimming: 4 bases; J trimming: 7 bases; junction bases outside the gene matches: 10. CDR3 length equals 16 residues. The germline V gene has CDR1 SGHNT and CDR2 YYREEE (reference sequence). The CDR3 nucleotides are TGTGCCAGCAGCCTATGGACAGGGGGCACGTGGAATGAGCAGTTCTTC. Translating it yields CASSLWTGGTWNEQFF.

The rearrangement uses TRBV5-1 and TRBJ2-2; D could derive from TRBD1 or TRBD2 (5 bases each). CDR1 SGHRS and CDR2 YFSETQ come from the germline V gene. The CDR3 is 17 amino acids. The ends were cut back, 2 bases at V and 1 base at J, with 15 bases in the middle. This chain's CDR3 is CASSFGRDPRNTGELFF. CDR3 coding DNA: TGCGCCAGCAGCTTTGGACGGGACCCACGGAACACCGGGGAGCTGTTTTTT.

This clone has a single count. The chain links TRBV13 to TRBJ2-1, with D perhaps TRBD2 (5 bases). CDR3 length: 16 amino acids. V dropped 4 bases and J dropped 0 bases, with 13 bases sitting between them. Germline V CDR1 and CDR2: PRHDT, FYEKMQ (reference sequence). The CDR3 DNA is TGTGCCAGCAGCTCCAGAGCGGCAAGCTCCTACAATGAGCAGTTCTTC. It codes for CASSSRAASSYNEQFF.

As for this clone: The same CDR3 also results from other DNA sequences found in this sample. The gene calls are TRBV9 and TRBJ2-7; maybe TRBD1 (5 bases). This CDR3 comprises 14 residues. The ends were cut back, 1 base at V and 6 bases at J, with 14 bases in the middle. Germline-derived CDR1 and CDR2 are SGDLS and YYNGEE. CDR3 loop: CASSVKLQGGEQYF. The CDR3 DNA reads as TGTGCCAGCAGCGTAAAGCTGCAGGGTGGCGAGCAGTACTTC.

To note about this clone: Sequence at one end of the junction differs from germline and may be a read error. The chain is built from TRBV7-7 and TRBJ2-1; 14 bases fit TRBD2. Germline CDR1 is SSHAT and CDR2 is FNYEAQ (reference sequence). The CDR3 consists of 15 residues. The CDR3 region is CASSETSGGAGEQFF. The CDR3 DNA follows: TGTGCTAGCAGCGAGACTAGCGGGGGGGCCGGTGAGCAGTTCTTC.

This sequence joins TRBV6-5 and TRBJ1-2; possible D gene TRBD1, 6 bases. CDR1 MNHEY and CDR2 SVGAGI come from the germline V gene. The CDR3 has 14 amino acids. V gave up 7 bases and J gave up 6 bases, with 18 bases separating them. The CDR3 protein is CASKYRAPTNGYTF. The CDR3 nucleotides are TGTGCCAGCAAATACAGGGCCCCCACCAATGGCTACACCTTC.

The chain employs TRBV5-4 and TRBJ1-2; 10 bases are shared with TRBD1. This CDR3 is 15 amino acids long. CDR1 and CDR2 (germline): SGHNT, YYREEE (reference sequence). V shed 0 bases and J 8 bases; nucleotides not matched to a gene: 7. CDR3 residues: CASSLVDRGLKGYTF. CDR3 bases: TGTGCCAGCAGCTTGGTTGACAGGGGGCTTAAGGGCTACACCTTC.

The chain has TRBV5-8 and TRBJ1-5, with D unclear. CDR3 length: 14 amino acids. Germline CDR1 reads SGHTS; CDR2 reads YDEGEE. Trimming pared 1 base from V and 0 bases from J, leaving 5 bases between. For the CDR3, the DNA is TGTGCCAGCAGCTTGACTAGTAGCAATCAGCCCCAGCATTTT. Encoded protein: CASSLTSSNQPQHF.